This passage covers 22 T cell receptor beta chains from one sample sequenced in a study of T cell changes during pregnancy in multiple sclerosis. The table came from immunoSEQ multiplex PCR; TCRdb's copy has only in-frame clones and leaves some out. The table lists about 93,000 clones, 85% to 95% of them singletons. Sequences were derived from peripheral blood, sampled after pregnancy. Receptors originate from a female donor with multiple sclerosis, enrolled in a pregnancy study.

This clone has only one observation. The chain employs TRBV7-2 and TRBJ1-4, with 7 positions matching TRBD1. The CDR3 contains 15 residues. V lost 5 bases to trimming and J lost 3 bases; unmatched junction nucleotides: 6. Germline V CDR1 and CDR2: SGHTA, FQGNSA. CDR3 in amino acids: CASSPTGTANEKLFF. The CDR3 DNA follows: TGTGCCAGCAGCCCCACCGGGACAGCTAATGAAAAACTGTTTTTT.

The rearrangement joins TRBV7-9 to TRBJ2-1; 8 bases agree with TRBD2. CDR1 SEHNR and CDR2 FQNEAQ come from the germline V gene (reference sequence). With V trimmed by 4 bases and J by 6 bases, 14 bases remained unmatched. CDR3 length equals 17 residues. CDR3 sequence: CASSSLAGGPPSNEQFF. DNA for the CDR3: TGTGCCAGCAGCTCCCTGGCGGGGGGTCCGCCTTCCAATGAGCAGTTCTTC. Supplemented by reference TRBV7-9 and TRBJ2-1, the full variable domain reads DTGVSQNPRHKITKRGQNVTFRCDPISEHNRLYWYRQTLGQGPEFLTYFQNEAQLEKSRLLSDRFSAERPKGSFSTLEIQRTEQGDSAMYLCASSSLAGGPPSNEQFFGPGTRLTVL.

This chain links TRBV5-4 with TRBJ2-7; 14 nucleotides agree with TRBD2. Losses at the gene ends were 4 bases for V and 3 bases for J; bases not matched to a gene: 6. This CDR3 has 16 amino acids. CDR1 and CDR2 from the germline V gene are SGHNT and YYREEE (reference sequence). CDR3 region: CASSVGTSGGYYEQYF. The CDR3 DNA reads as TGTGCCAGCAGCGTCGGGACTAGCGGGGGTTACTACGAGCAGTACTTC.

The genes are TRBV2 and TRBJ1-5, with D possibly being TRBD1 (6 bases). Germline V gene lookup returns CDR1 SNHLY and CDR2 FYNNEI. Trimming took off 5 bases at V and 3 bases at J, with 8 bases between the two ends. CDR3 length equals 13 residues. The DNA for the CDR3 is TGTGCCAGCAGTACAGGGTTCAATCAGCCCCAGCATTTT. Translation: CASSTGFNQPQHF.

The V and J genes are TRBV11-2 and TRBJ2-6; maybe TRBD1 (6 bases). Germline CDR1 SGHAT, CDR2 FQNNGV. The CDR3 covers 15 residues. V lost 4 bases and J 6 bases, leaving 13 bases between the germline ends. In DNA, the CDR3 is TGTGCCAGCAGCTCACAGGGATGGGAGGCCAACGTCCTGACTTTC. Its translation is CASSSQGWEANVLTF.

This clone has more than one count but fewer than ten. The chain has TRBV2 and TRBJ1-2, with D tentatively TRBD1 (5 bases). This CDR3 is 13 amino acids long. In germline, CDR1 is SNHLY, CDR2 FYNNEI. The V end lost 4 bases, the J end lost 6 bases, and 12 bases lay between the germline ends. CDR3 region: CASSGQGLDGYTF. The CDR3 DNA sequence: TGTGCCAGCAGTGGGCAGGGATTAGATGGCTACACCTTC.

This clone was observed a single time. CDR3 protein: CASSPPLGTSGSYEQYF. The CDR3 DNA reads as TGTGCCAGCTCACCACCTTTAGGGACTAGCGGGAGTTACGAGCAGTACTTC. The rearrangement uses TRBV18 and TRBJ2-7, with 14 bases identical to TRBD2. The CDR3 is 17 residues long. Germline trimming cut 0 bases from V and 4 bases from J; bases unmatched to any gene: 5. Germline CDR1 reads KGHSH; CDR2 reads LQKENI.

This chain links TRBV27 with TRBJ2-7; D is perhaps TRBD1 (5 bases). The germline CDR1 and CDR2 sequences are MNHEY and SMNVEV (reference sequence). The CDR3 sequence is 16 residues long. Trimming took 7 bases from V and 0 from J, leaving 19 bases between them. CDR3 in DNA: TGTGCCAGCACCTCCCTAGGGGCAAGGGACTCCTACGAGCAGTACTTC. Its translation: CASTSLGARDSYEQYF.

V is TRBV28 and J is TRBJ1-5, with TRBD1 identical over 8 bases. V was pared by 6 bases and J by 0 bases, with 7 bases of the junction left unmatched. This CDR3 has 16 amino acids. Germline V gene data show CDR1 as MDHEN and CDR2 as SYDVKM. CDR3 nucleotide sequence: TGTGCCAGCAGCCGCGGGACAGGCTATAGCAATCAGCCCCAGCATTTT. Amino acids: CASSRGTGYSNQPQHF.

The V and J genes are TRBV7-2 and TRBJ1-2; D not resolved. Germline V gene lookup returns CDR1 SGHTA and CDR2 FQGNSA. Trimming pared 2 bases from V and 2 bases from J, leaving 9 bases between. The CDR3 spans 14 residues. In DNA form, the CDR3 reads TGTGCCAGCAGCTTAAGCGCTCAGAACTATGGCTACACCTTC. Translated, it gives CASSLSAQNYGYTF.

The CDR3 reads CAWSSGGGADTIYF. In DNA, the CDR3 is TGTGCCTGGAGTAGTGGCGGGGGTGCGGACACCATATATTTT. This chain uses TRBV30 with TRBJ1-3, with D maybe TRBD1 (5 bases). The CDR3 runs to 14 residues. V lost 2 bases to trimming and J lost 8 bases, with 16 bases between them. CDR1 is GTSNPN, CDR2 SVGIG, per germline (reference sequence).

The chain has TRBV4-2 and TRBJ1-2, with D unclear. Trimming stripped 0 bases from V and 0 bases from J, with 11 bases between. The CDR3 length is 16 residues. Germline-derived CDR1 and CDR2 are LGHNA and YNFKEQ. CDR3 bases: TGTGCCAGCAGCCAAGATCTCAGTTCACCTAACTATGGCTACACCTTC. It codes for CASSQDLSSPNYGYTF.

The chain employs TRBV13 and TRBJ2-5; 7 bases are shared with TRBD1. The CDR3 consists of 13 residues. Looked up from germline, CDR1 is PRHDT and CDR2 is FYEKMQ (reference sequence). V was pared by 5 bases and J by 4 bases, with 4 bases of the junction left unmatched. CDR3 sequence (DNA): TGTGCCAGCAGCCAGTCAGGGGGAGAGACCCAGTACTTC. Protein: CASSQSGGETQYF.

The rearrangement joins TRBV5-1 to TRBJ2-1; 13 bases line up with TRBD2. The CDR3 is made up of 15 amino acids. Germline CDR1 SGHRS, CDR2 YFSETQ. V lost 4 bases and J lost 8; bases outside the gene matches: 6. The CDR3 protein is CASSPGTSGVHEQFF. In DNA form, the CDR3 reads TGCGCCAGCAGCCCCGGGACTAGCGGGGTGCATGAGCAGTTCTTC. Together with reference TRBV5-1 and TRBJ2-1, the CDR3 gives the full variable domain: KAGVTQTPRYLIKTRGQQVTLSCSPISGHRSVSWYQQTPGQGLQFLFEYFSETQRNKGNFPGRFSGRQFSNSRSEMNVSTLELGDSALYLCASSPGTSGVHEQFFGPGTRLTVL.

The chain employs TRBV6-1 and TRBJ2-2; TRBD2 is a possible D gene (5 bases). CDR1 and CDR2 (germline): MNHNS, SASEGT. V was trimmed by 1 base and J by 6 bases, leaving 9 bases between them. The CDR3 consists of 14 residues. CDR3 loop: CASSEVASAGELFF. DNA for the CDR3: TGTGCCAGCAGTGAAGTAGCGAGCGCCGGGGAGCTGTTTTTT.

The count of this clone is one. The J gene is TRBJ1-2, the V gene TRBV30; D is perhaps TRBD1 (6 bases). V was cut by 5 bases and J by 8 bases, with 24 bases left in between. The CDR3 has 15 amino acids. Germline V gene lookup returns CDR1 GTSNPN and CDR2 SVGIG (reference sequence). CDR3 in amino acids: CAWGPLHRVLRGYTF. CDR3 sequence (DNA): TGTGCCTGGGGTCCCTTGCACAGGGTGTTGCGCGGCTACACCTTC.

The V gene is TRBV6-1, the J gene TRBJ1-5, with a tentative D call TRBD1 (6 bases). This CDR3 region has 14 residues. Germline V CDR1 and CDR2: MNHNS, SASEGT. Trimming took 1 base from V and 6 from J, leaving 10 bases between them. CDR3 in amino acids: CASSEDRVGQPQHF. DNA for the CDR3: TGTGCCAGCAGTGAAGACAGGGTTGGTCAGCCCCAGCATTTT.

The gene calls are TRBV4-2 and TRBJ1-2, with a tentative D call TRBD1 (5 bases). CDR1 LGHNA and CDR2 YNFKEQ come from the germline V gene. CDR3 length: 14 residues. The germline V and J ends were trimmed by 0 bases and 8 bases, with 13 bases remaining between them. The CDR3 nucleotides read TGTGCCAGCAGCCAAGATCAAGGGGATATAGGCTACACCTTC. Its protein is CASSQDQGDIGYTF.

The V call is TRBV7-9, the J call TRBJ1-3; D is unresolved. CDR3 length: 12 residues. Germline V gives CDR1 SEHNR, CDR2 FQNEAQ (reference sequence). The V end lost 5 bases, the J end lost 8 bases, and 10 bases lay between the germline ends. The CDR3 sequence is CASSPTSDTIYF. The CDR3 nucleotides are TGTGCCAGCAGCCCAACCAGTGACACCATATATTTT.

This clone was found once. The V call is TRBV7-6, the J call TRBJ2-3; 11 bases agree with TRBD2. The CDR3 is made up of 18 amino acids. The germline CDR1 and CDR2 sequences are SGHVS and FNYEAQ. The V gene end was trimmed by 4 bases and the J gene end by 2 bases; junction bases not matched to a gene: 11. CDR3 sequence reads: CASSSPPYSGGVTDTQYF. CDR3 nucleotide sequence: TGTGCCAGCAGCTCGCCACCCTATAGCGGGGGGGTCACAGATACGCAGTATTTT.

This clone has just one count. The chain carries TRBV18 and TRBJ1-1; TRBD1 agrees at 7 bases. The CDR3 totals 15 residues. Germline V gene data show CDR1 as KGHSH and CDR2 as LQKENI. V was pared by 1 base and J by 1 base, with 3 bases of the junction left unmatched. This chain's CDR3 is CASSPRPGGNTEAFF. Here the CDR3 DNA reads TGTGCCAGCTCACCACGTCCAGGGGGGAACACTGAAGCTTTCTTT.

The chain combines TRBV27 with TRBJ1-4; possibly TRBD1 for D (6 bases). V was trimmed by 5 bases and J by 11 bases, leaving 15 bases between them. From germline, CDR1 is MNHEY and CDR2 SMNVEV (reference sequence). The CDR3 totals 13 residues. CDR3 region: CASSERGGAKLFF. The CDR3 region has the DNA TGTGCCAGCAGTGAGCGCGGGGGGGCCAAACTGTTTTTT.